These 21 T cell receptor beta chains came from one sample sequenced in a study of persistence of HIV-infected CD4 T cells. The immunoSEQ assay was version 4, run in survey mode. Profiled with immunoSEQ multiplex PCR; TCRdb holds only in-frame clones, not every one. The repertoire holds fewer than 40,000 clones, with 70% as singletons. Overlapping HIV-1 Gag 15-mer peptides at approximately 0.96 ug per peptide per mL were used. Responding CD4+ T cells were sorted by upregulation of both CD40 ligand and CD69. Antigen specificity for these receptors is unknown. Sample: CD4+ T cells sorted from PBMCs after approximately 19-hour stimulation, taken from a patient who received antiretroviral therapy. These receptor sequences come from an adult man with HIV who was CMV-seropositive.

The chain combines TRBV2 with TRBJ2-2, with a possible D match to TRBD2 (6 bases). Germline values: CDR1 SNHLY, CDR2 FYNNEI. CDR3 length: 14 residues. Trimming removed 6 bases at V and 0 bases at J, with 8 bases between. This CDR3 reads CASRRGTNTGELFF. CDR3 in DNA: TGTGCCAGCAGACGCGGGACGAACACCGGGGAGCTGTTTTTT. Full variable domain (outside the CDR3, taken from reference TRBV2 and TRBJ2-2): EPEVTQTPSHQVTQMGQEVILRCVPISNHLYFYWYRQILGQKVEFLVSFYNNEISEKSEIFDDQFSVERPDGSNFTLKIRSTKLEDSAMYFCASRRGTNTGELFFGEGSRLTVL.

The chain links TRBV28 to TRBJ1-5; 7 nucleotides line up with TRBD1. The germline CDR1 and CDR2 sequences are MDHEN and SYDVKM. The CDR3 contains 16 residues. V gave up 5 bases and J gave up 4 bases; unmatched junction bases: 11. The CDR3 is CASSGGQAIANQPQHF. For the CDR3, the DNA is TGTGCCAGCAGTGGCGGACAGGCGATCGCTAATCAGCCCCAGCATTTT.

The rearrangement links TRBV14 to TRBJ2-3, with D tentatively TRBD2 (6 bases). This CDR3 has 15 residues. Germline-derived CDR1 and CDR2 are SGHDN and FVKESK. The ends were cut back, 4 bases at V and 0 bases at J, with 11 bases in the middle. The CDR3 loop reads CASSPRGGSTDTQYF. Here the CDR3 DNA reads TGTGCCAGCAGCCCCCGTGGAGGGAGCACAGATACGCAGTATTTT.

The V gene is TRBV19, the J gene TRBJ1-6; D is uncertain. CDR1 LNHDA and CDR2 SQIVND come from the germline V gene (reference sequence). This CDR3 comprises 17 residues. The V and J ends lost 4 bases and 0 bases respectively, with 13 bases between them. CDR3 loop: CASSTPPRSSYNSPLHF. DNA of the CDR3: TGTGCCAGTAGTACCCCCCCGAGGAGCTCCTATAATTCACCCCTCCACTTT.

In this sample, this clone turned up a few times. V usage is TRBV7-2 and J usage is TRBJ1-1, with 7 bases lining up with TRBD1. Germline V gives CDR1 SGHTA, CDR2 FQGNSA. The CDR3 consists of 13 residues. V dropped 6 bases and J dropped 2; count of bases not matched to a gene: 3. CDR3 residues: CASSYRGNTEAFF. The CDR3 DNA follows: TGTGCCAGCAGTTACAGGGGCAACACTGAAGCTTTCTTT.

The chain recombines TRBV27 with TRBJ1-6; TRBD1 matches at 9 bases. The CDR3 is made up of 15 amino acids. CDR1 MNHEY and CDR2 SMNVEV come from the germline V gene (reference sequence). The ends lost 4 bases at V and 14 bases at J; junction bases unmatched: 12. The CDR3 protein is CASSSWTGAVGTLHF. The CDR3, as DNA: TGTGCCAGCAGTTCCTGGACAGGGGCGGTGGGGACCCTCCACTTT.

This clone was recorded only once. This chain joins TRBV10-1 and TRBJ2-3; TRBD1 agrees at 10 bases. Germline CDR1 reads WNHNN; CDR2 reads SYGVQD (reference sequence). The CDR3 consists of 14 residues. The V gene end was trimmed by 6 bases and the J gene end by 3 bases; junction bases not matched to a gene: 3. CDR3: CASSLDRGTDTQYF. Here the CDR3 DNA reads TGCGCCAGCAGCTTGGACAGGGGGACAGATACGCAGTATTTT.

DNA of the CDR3: TGCGCCAGCAGCTTGGTACCGGCTAGCGGGGGCCGCACTAGCACAGATACGCAGTATTTT. This encodes CASSLVPASGGRTSTDTQYF. V usage is TRBV5-1 and J usage is TRBJ2-3, with TRBD2 identical over 10 bases. The V gene end was trimmed by 0 bases and the J gene end by 0 bases; junction bases not matched to a gene: 13. The V gene's germline CDR1 is SGHRS and CDR2 YFSETQ. This CDR3 has 20 residues.

The chain combines TRBV5-4 with TRBJ2-1; the D call may be TRBD1 or TRBD2 (5 bases each). The CDR3 length is 14 residues. Germline lookup yields CDR1 SGHNT and CDR2 YYREEE (reference sequence). Trimming cost V 2 bases and J 9 bases, with 15 bases left between them. CDR3 in amino acids: CASSFLGASGEQFF. The DNA for the CDR3 is TGTGCCAGCAGCTTCCTCGGGGCGAGCGGTGAGCAGTTCTTC.

The chain links TRBV7-3 to TRBJ2-3; 9 bases line up with TRBD1. This CDR3 comprises 15 residues. With 5 bases clipped from V and 2 bases from J, the junction kept 5 bases outside the gene matches. Germline values: CDR1 SGHTA, CDR2 FQGTGA. CDR3: CASSRGQGHTDTQYF. The CDR3 region has the DNA TGTGCCAGCAGCCGAGGACAGGGGCACACAGATACGCAGTATTTT.

By sample fraction, this clone is medium-sized. The J gene is TRBJ2-2, the V gene TRBV19; 12 nucleotides match TRBD2. The CDR3 spans 18 residues. J gave up 9 bases and V 5 bases, and 16 bases lay outside the gene matches. Germline V gene sequence: CDR1 LNHDA, CDR2 SQIVND (reference sequence). The CDR3 DNA reads as TGTGCCAGTAGTTTGCACACGTCTAGCGGGGGGGCTAGTAGGGAGCTGTTTTTT. Protein product: CASSLHTSSGGASRELFF.

The sample holds a few counts of this clone. The chain is built from TRBV9 and TRBJ2-6; 7 bases match TRBD1. V lost 0 bases, J lost 0 bases, and 3 bases stayed unmatched. Germline loops: CDR1 SGDLS, CDR2 YYNGEE. The CDR3 runs to 17 residues. In DNA, the CDR3 is TGTGCCAGCAGCGTAGCGGGACAGCTCTCTGGGGCCAACGTCCTGACTTTC. Translation gives CASSVAGQLSGANVLTF.

This chain links TRBV7-8 with TRBJ1-1; no definite D call. The germline CDR1 and CDR2 sequences are SGHVS and FQNEAQ. The germline V and J ends were trimmed by 5 bases and 1 base, with 14 bases remaining between them. The CDR3 runs to 15 residues. The CDR3 loop is CASSHSGSGNTEAFF. The CDR3 DNA is TGTGCCAGCAGCCATTCCGGGTCTGGGAACACTGAAGCTTTCTTT.

The chain recombines TRBV3-1 (or the pseudogene TRBV3-2) with TRBJ2-7; no definite D call. Germline V CDR1 and CDR2: LGHDT, YNNKEL (reference sequence). There are 16 residues in the CDR3. Trimming left V 0 bases short and J 7 bases short, with 19 bases between. CDR3 loop: CASSQDGNTAFGEQYF. DNA of the CDR3: TGTGCCAGCAGCCAAGATGGGAACACGGCCTTTGGAGAGCAGTACTTC.

The J gene is TRBJ1-6, the V gene TRBV2; D uncertain. Germline values: CDR1 SNHLY, CDR2 FYNNEI. Trimming cost V 6 bases and J 6 bases, with 15 bases left between them. The CDR3 consists of 15 residues. The CDR3 DNA follows: TGTGCCAGCAGGGCGACGGACCTGGGTAATTCACCCCTCCACTTT. Translating gives CASRATDLGNSPLHF. Full variable domain (outside the CDR3, taken from reference TRBV2 and TRBJ1-6): EPEVTQTPSHQVTQMGQEVILRCVPISNHLYFYWYRQILGQKVEFLVSFYNNEISEKSEIFDDQFSVERPDGSNFTLKIRSTKLEDSAMYFCASRATDLGNSPLHFGNGTRLTVT.

The rearrangement links TRBV15 to TRBJ1-5, with D possibly TRBD1 on 6 matching bases. This CDR3 contains 15 residues. Trimming removed 5 bases at V and 7 bases at J, with 18 bases between. CDR1 is LNHNV and CDR2 is YYDKDF in the germline V gene (reference sequence). CDR3 bases: TGTGCCACCAGCCCCGCCGACAGGCGAAGCCAGCCCCAGCATTTT. Protein sequence: CATSPADRRSQPQHF.

V and J are TRBV12-3 or TRBV12-4 and TRBJ1-5, with D perhaps TRBD1 (5 bases). Trimming left V 4 bases short and J 11 bases short, with 12 bases between. CDR3 length: 12 residues. DNA of the CDR3: TGTGCCAGCAGTTCAACCCCAGGGACCCAGCATTTT. Translation gives CASSSTPGTQHF.

The chain joins TRBV2 to TRBJ2-3; TRBD1 is a possible D gene (5 bases). This CDR3 comprises 17 residues. Trimming shortened V by 1 base and J by 2 bases, and 16 bases separated the two germline ends. Germline V gene data show CDR1 as SNHLY and CDR2 as FYNNEI. The CDR3 loop reads CASSEVPNDSITDTQYF. CDR3 in DNA: TGTGCCAGCAGTGAAGTGCCAAATGACAGTATCACAGATACGCAGTATTTT.

J is TRBJ2-7 and V is TRBV29-1, with 9 bases lining up with TRBD1. The CDR3 length is 12 residues. V was clipped by 6 bases and J by 2 bases; unmatched bases: 2. Per germline, CDR1 SQVTM and CDR2 ANQGSEA. The DNA of the CDR3 is TGCAGCGTCGGGACAGGGCCCTACGAGCAGTACTTC. Encoded protein: CSVGTGPYEQYF.

This chain links TRBV11-3 with TRBJ2-7; D ambiguous. The germline V gene encodes CDR1 SGHNT and CDR2 YENEEA. The CDR3 is 14 amino acids. Between the trimmed V and J ends, which lost 2 bases and 3 bases, there was a span of 11 bases. This CDR3 is CASSLSGGNYEQYF. The CDR3, as DNA: TGTGCCAGCAGCTTATCGGGCGGAAACTACGAGCAGTACTTC.

DNA for the CDR3: TGTGCCAGTAGTATAGGTAGCGGGGGGCGGGGTGAGCAGTTCTTC. This sequence encodes CASSIGSGGRGEQFF. This chain joins TRBV19 and TRBJ2-1, with TRBD2 identical over 10 bases. Germline values: CDR1 LNHDA, CDR2 SQIVND (reference sequence). V lost 1 base, J lost 9 bases, and 6 bases stayed unmatched. The CDR3 is made up of 15 amino acids.